The clone carrying this T cell receptor beta chain appeared once. The data were obtained in a study of blood T cell repertoires in COVID-19. Study background: Sources were T cells, B-cell-depleted T cells, or PBMCs; the material itself was cDNA or gDNA.

Assay: immunoSEQ multiplex PCR; the TCRdb copy retains only in-frame clones and omits some. The table has fewer than 250,000 clones, more than 70% seen once. The CDR3 sequence is 13 residues long. CDR1 is WNHNN and CDR2 is SYGVQD in the germline V gene (reference sequence). Trimming took 10 bases from V and 9 from J; bases not matched to a gene: 9. During active infection, Seattle patients enrolled and were then monitored through disease. The V call is TRBV10-1, the J call TRBJ2-1; 10 bases fit TRBD2. The source is a woman aged 80 or older with COVID-19, enrolled during active disease. The sequenced sample was peripheral blood. The CDR3 protein is CATRQRGGGEQFF. In DNA, the CDR3 is TGCGCCACCAGGCAGCGGGGGGGCGGTGAGCAGTTCTTC.